The present T cell receptor beta chain was sequenced within a study of vaccination effects on CD4 cells after COVID-19. Worth noting for this clone: Antigen unknown.

Libraries were prepared by immunoSEQ multiplex PCR; TCRdb keeps only in-frame clonotypes and omits some of them. The sample has around 21,000 clones; 60% to 80% are singletons. Expansion of antigen-specific CD4+ T cells with viral peptide pools was carried out by the ViraFEST assay before sequencing. Culturing for ten to eleven days preceded CD4+ T cell isolation. All vaccine recipients tested negative for nucleocapsid antibodies and had never contracted SARS-CoV-2 infection. Germline V gives CDR1 KGHDR, CDR2 SFDVKD. This CDR3 has 17 amino acids. The V and J ends lost 0 bases and 5 bases respectively, with 15 bases between them.

This chain joins TRBV24-1 and TRBJ1-4, with D hard to call. The sequencing here drew on CD4+ T cells from PBMCs cultured with HCoV-NL63 spike peptides, taken before COVID-19 vaccination. The TCR was taken from a human donor who received a COVID-19 vaccine. The CDR3 protein is CATSDLHRRRLNEKLFF. The CDR3 nucleotides are TGTGCCACCAGTGATTTGCACCGCCGCAGACTAAATGAAAAACTGTTTTTT.